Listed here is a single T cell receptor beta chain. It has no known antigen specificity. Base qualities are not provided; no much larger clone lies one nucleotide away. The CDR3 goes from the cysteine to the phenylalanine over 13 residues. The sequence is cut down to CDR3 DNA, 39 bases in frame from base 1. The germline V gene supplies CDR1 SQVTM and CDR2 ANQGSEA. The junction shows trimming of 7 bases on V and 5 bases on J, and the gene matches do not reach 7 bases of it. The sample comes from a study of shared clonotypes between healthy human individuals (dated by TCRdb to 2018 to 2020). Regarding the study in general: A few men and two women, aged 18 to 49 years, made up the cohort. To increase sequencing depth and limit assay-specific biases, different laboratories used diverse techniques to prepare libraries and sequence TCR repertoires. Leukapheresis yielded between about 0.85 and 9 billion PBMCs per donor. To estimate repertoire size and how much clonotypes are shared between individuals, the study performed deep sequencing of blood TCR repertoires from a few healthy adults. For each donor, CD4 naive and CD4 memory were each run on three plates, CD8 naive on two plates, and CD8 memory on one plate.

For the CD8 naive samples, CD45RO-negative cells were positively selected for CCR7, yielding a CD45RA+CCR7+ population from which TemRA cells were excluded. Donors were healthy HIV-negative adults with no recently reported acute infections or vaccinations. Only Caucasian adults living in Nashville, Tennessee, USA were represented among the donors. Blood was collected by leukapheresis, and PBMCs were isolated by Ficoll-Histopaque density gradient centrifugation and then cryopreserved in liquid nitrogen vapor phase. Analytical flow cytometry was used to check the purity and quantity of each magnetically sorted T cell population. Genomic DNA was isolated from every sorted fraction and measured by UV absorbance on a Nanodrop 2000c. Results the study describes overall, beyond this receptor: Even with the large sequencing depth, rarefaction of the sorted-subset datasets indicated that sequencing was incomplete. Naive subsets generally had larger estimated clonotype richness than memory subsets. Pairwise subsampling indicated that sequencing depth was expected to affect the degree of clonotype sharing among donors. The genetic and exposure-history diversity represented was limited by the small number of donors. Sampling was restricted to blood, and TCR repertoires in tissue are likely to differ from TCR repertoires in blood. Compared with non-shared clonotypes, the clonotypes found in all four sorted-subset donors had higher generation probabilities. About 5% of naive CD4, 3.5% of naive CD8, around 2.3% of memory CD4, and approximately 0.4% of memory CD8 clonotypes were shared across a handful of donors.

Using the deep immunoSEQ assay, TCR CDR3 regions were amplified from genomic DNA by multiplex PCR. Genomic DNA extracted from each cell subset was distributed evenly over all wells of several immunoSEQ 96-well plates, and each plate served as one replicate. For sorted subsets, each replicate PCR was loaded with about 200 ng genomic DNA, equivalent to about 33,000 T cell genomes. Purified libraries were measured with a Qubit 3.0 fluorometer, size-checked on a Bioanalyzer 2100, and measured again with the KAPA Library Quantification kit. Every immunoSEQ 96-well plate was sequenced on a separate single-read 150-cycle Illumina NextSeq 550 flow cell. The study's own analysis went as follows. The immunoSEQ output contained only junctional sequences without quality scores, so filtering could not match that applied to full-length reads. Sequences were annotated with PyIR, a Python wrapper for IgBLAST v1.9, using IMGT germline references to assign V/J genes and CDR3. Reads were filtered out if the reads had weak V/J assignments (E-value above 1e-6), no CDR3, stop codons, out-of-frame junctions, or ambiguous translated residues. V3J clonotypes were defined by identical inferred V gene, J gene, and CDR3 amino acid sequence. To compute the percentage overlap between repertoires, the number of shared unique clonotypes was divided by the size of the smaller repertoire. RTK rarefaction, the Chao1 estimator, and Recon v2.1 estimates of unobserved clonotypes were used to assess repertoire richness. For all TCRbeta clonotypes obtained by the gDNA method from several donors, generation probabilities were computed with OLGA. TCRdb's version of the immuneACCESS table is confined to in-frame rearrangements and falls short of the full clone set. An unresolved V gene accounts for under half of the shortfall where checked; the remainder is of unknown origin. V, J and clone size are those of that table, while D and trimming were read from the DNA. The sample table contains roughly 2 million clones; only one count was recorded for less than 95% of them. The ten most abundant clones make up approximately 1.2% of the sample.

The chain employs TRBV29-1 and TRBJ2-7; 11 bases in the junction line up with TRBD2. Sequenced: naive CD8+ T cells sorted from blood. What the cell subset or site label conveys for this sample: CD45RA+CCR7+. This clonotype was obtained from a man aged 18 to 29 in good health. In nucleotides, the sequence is TGCAGCGCTGTAGCGGGGGGGCTCGACGAGCAGTACTTC. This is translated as CSAVAGGLDEQYF.